The next 15 T cell receptor beta chains were all read from a single sample in a study of T-cell memory formation after mild COVID-19. In TCRdb, the 5' RACE reads were re-called with MiXCR into one record per CDR3 protein. The data contain around 340,000 distinct CDR3 sequences, approximately 21% of them seen just once; the ten biggest clones take up around 13%. The specimen was PBMCs or a T cell subset sorted from them (not recorded which). The receptors come from an adult woman who had mild COVID-19 (a few samples of this study predate the infection). Cell type and time point are not known.

The chain has TRBV12-3 or TRBV12-4 and TRBJ1-4; D is perhaps TRBD1 (5 bases). This CDR3 has 17 amino acids. V lost 4 bases and J lost 7, with 22 bases in between. DNA for the CDR3: TGTGCCAGCAGTTCCGGGACTCCGGACGGCGCCCTTGAAAAACTGTTTTTT. Protein: CASSSGTPDGALEKLFF.

This clonotype turned up a few times. The chain links TRBV29-1 to TRBJ2-3; possibly TRBD1 for D (6 bases). This CDR3 region has 13 residues. Trimming cost V 6 bases and J 2 bases, with 12 bases left between them. CDR1 and CDR2 (germline): SQVTM, ANQGSEA. The chain's CDR3 is CSVGQKLTDTQYF. The CDR3 nucleotides are TGCAGCGTCGGACAGAAGCTCACAGATACGCAGTATTTT.

This rearrangement joins TRBV7-6 to TRBJ2-3; 11 nucleotides agree with TRBD2. The V gene's germline CDR1 is SGHVS and CDR2 FNYEAQ. This CDR3 has 19 residues. The J segment lost 3 bases and the V segment lost 2 bases, leaving 13 bases of the junction unmatched. CDR3 loop: CASSLPLGSSGGPTDTQYF. For the CDR3, the DNA is TGTGCCAGCAGCTTACCCCTGGGGTCTAGCGGGGGGCCTACAGATACGCAGTATTTT.

The chain carries TRBV21-1 and TRBJ1-1. TRBV21-1 is noted as a pseudogene. This CDR3 region has 14 residues. The CDR3 loop reads CASSKERRNTEAFF. In nucleotides, the CDR3 is TGTGCCAGCAGCAAAGAGAGAAGGAACACTGAAGCTTTCTTT.

CDR3 sequence: CASTGLAGNEQFF. CDR3 DNA: TGTGCCAGCACGGGACTAGCGGGCAATGAGCAGTTCTTC. V and J are TRBV2 and TRBJ2-1, with 12 bases identical to TRBD2. The length of the CDR3 is 13 residues. Germline assignment: CDR1 SNHLY and CDR2 FYNNEI. V was pared by 7 bases and J by 6 bases, with 1 base of the junction left unmatched.

This clonotype came up a few times. This rearrangement joins TRBV10-3 to TRBJ1-2; D gene ambiguous. V shed 2 bases and J shed 4 bases, with 11 bases lying between them. CDR1 and CDR2 from the germline V gene are ENHRY and SYGVKD. The CDR3 spans 14 residues. In DNA, the CDR3 is TGTGCCATCAGTGAGAAGAGCTCTACCTATGGCTACACCTTC. This sequence encodes CAISEKSSTYGYTF.

The chain combines TRBV6-5 with TRBJ1-1; D remains ambiguous. V lost 6 bases to trimming and J lost 1 base, with 9 bases between them. The CDR3 consists of 13 residues. Germline CDR1 reads MNHEY; CDR2 reads SVGAGI. The CDR3 nucleotides are TGTGCCAGCAGGGAGAACGCGAACACTGAAGCTTTCTTT. Its protein product is CASRENANTEAFF.

This clonotype has just a few counts. The chain uses TRBV5-4 and TRBJ2-1, with 9 bases lining up with TRBD2. The CDR3 has 17 amino acids. CDR1 is SGHNT, CDR2 YYREEE, per germline (reference sequence). Trimming at V came to 3 bases and at J to 3 bases, leaving 10 bases not matched to a gene. This CDR3 reads CASSSSFSGRIYNEQFF. The CDR3 DNA reads as TGTGCCAGCAGCTCGTCCTTTAGCGGGAGAATCTACAATGAGCAGTTCTTC.

The V call is TRBV7-8, the J call TRBJ2-7; D may be TRBD1 or TRBD2 (5 bases each). V was cut by 0 bases and J by 6 bases, with 15 bases left in between. In germline, CDR1 is SGHVS, CDR2 FQNEAQ. This CDR3 region has 15 residues. The CDR3 here is CASSLAMEGTGEQYF. As DNA, the CDR3 is TGTGCCAGCAGCTTAGCGATGGAAGGGACGGGCGAGCAGTACTTC.

V gene TRBV6-5 combines with J gene TRBJ1-2; 9 bases match TRBD1. The length of the CDR3 is 15 residues. Germline CDR1 and CDR2: MNHEY and SVGAGI. V lost 6 bases, J lost 4 bases, and 9 bases stayed unmatched. The DNA of the CDR3 is TGTGCCAGCAGGGGGGGACAGGGAGCGTCCTATGGCTACACCTTC. This sequence encodes CASRGGQGASYGYTF.

V and J are TRBV27 and TRBJ1-4; D remains unclear. The CDR3 runs 14 residues. CDR1 MNHEY and CDR2 SMNVEV come from the germline V gene (reference sequence). Trimming took off 2 bases at V and 8 bases at J, with 12 bases between the two ends. The CDR3 loop reads CASSLSSQLEKLFF. CDR3 DNA: TGTGCCAGCAGTTTAAGTTCCCAGTTGGAAAAACTGTTTTTT.

This clonotype was seen a few times. For the CDR3, the DNA is TGTGCCAGCAACAAGGGACAGAACGGACCTGAAGCTTTCTTT. Translation gives CASNKGQNGPEAFF. The chain carries TRBV27 and TRBJ1-1; TRBD1 aligns across 7 bases. CDR1 is MNHEY and CDR2 is SMNVEV in the germline V gene (reference sequence). This CDR3 has 14 residues. V gave up 7 bases and J gave up 6 bases; unmatched junction bases: 11.

This clonotype was recorded a few times. The CDR3 protein is CATSDGNRGSADTQYF. CDR3 sequence (DNA): TGTGCCACCAGCGATGGGAACAGGGGGTCTGCAGATACGCAGTATTTT. The rearrangement joins TRBV24-1 to TRBJ2-3, with TRBD1 matching 8 bases. Germline V CDR1 and CDR2: KGHDR, SFDVKD. V lost 7 bases, J lost 4 bases, and 12 bases stayed unmatched. This CDR3 contains 16 residues.

This clonotype was seen more than once but under ten times. The chain uses TRBV6-5 and TRBJ1-2; D unresolved. This CDR3 is 13 amino acids long. CDR1 is MNHEY and CDR2 is SVGAGI in the germline V gene. Deletions cut 2 bases from V and 1 base from J, with 5 bases between. The DNA of the CDR3 is TGTGCCAGCAGTTACGCCGTTAACTATGGCTACACCTTC. This translates into CASSYAVNYGYTF.

This clonotype was found a few times. The chain recombines TRBV18 with TRBJ2-7, with TRBD1 as a possible D gene (6 bases). There are 17 residues in the CDR3. Trimming removed 1 base from V and 2 bases from J, with 18 bases in between. CDR1 is KGHSH, CDR2 LQKENI, per germline. In nucleotides, the CDR3 is TGTGCCAGCTCACCACTCCCCCCCGGGACAAGTGCCTACGAGCAGTACTTC. Its translation is CASSPLPPGTSAYEQYF.